Listed below are T cell receptor beta chains from one sample, sequenced in a study of response to subunit inactivated influenza vaccine. TCRdb analysed the RT-PCR reads with MiXCR anew, one entry per CDR3 protein. The table records 430,000 or so distinct CDR3 sequences, approximately 11% of them present only once. The input for sequencing was PBMCs from blood, taken around seven weeks after vaccination. The receptors here all came from a man aged 50 or older who received an inactivated influenza vaccine. The CDR3 runs from the conserved cysteine through the conserved F or W. D genes are given only for firm matches. Where a row states a size, it is once, few, many or the class of an expanded clone; other rows omit it.

d_gene	j_gene	abundance	v_gene	CDR3aa	CDR3nt
.	TRBJ2-5	many	TRBV29-1	CSVEDLDSRGETQYF	TGCAGCGTTGAAGATCTTGACTCAAGGGGGGAGACCCAGTACTTC
.	TRBJ2-7	few	TRBV12-3/TRBV12-4	CASRVTASYEQYF	TGTGCCAGCAGGGTGACAGCCAGCTACGAGCAGTACTTC
.	TRBJ2-7	many	TRBV20-1	CSASSTNNEQYF	TGCAGTGCTAGTTCGACGAATAACGAGCAGTACTTC
TRBD2	TRBJ2-2	.	TRBV10-3	CAISELTSGNTGELFF	TGTGCCATCAGTGAGCTCACTAGCGGGAACACCGGGGAGCTGTTTTTT
.	TRBJ1-5	many	TRBV27	CASSTRGNPIYSNQPQHF	TGTGCCAGCAGCACTCGGGGGAACCCCATTTATAGCAATCAGCCCCAGCATTTT
TRBD2	TRBJ2-1	few	TRBV29-1	CSVLSGGSYNEQFF	TGCAGCGTCCTTAGCGGGGGCTCCTACAATGAGCAGTTCTTC
.	TRBJ1-4	.	TRBV25-1	CASSDPSGGAVEKLFF	TGTGCCAGCAGTGATCCCTCCGGGGGCGCGGTTGAAAAACTGTTTTTT
TRBD1	TRBJ2-7	few	TRBV7-8	CASTQAGTGSYEQYF	TGTGCCAGCACGCAAGCCGGGACAGGGTCCTACGAGCAGTACTTC
.	TRBJ2-7	few	TRBV15	CATSREIPNEQYF	TGTGCCACCAGCAGAGAGATCCCAAACGAGCAGTACTTC
TRBD1	TRBJ2-2	many	TRBV29-1	CSVAPGTEGTGELFF	TGCAGCGTTGCCCCCGGGACAGAGGGCACCGGGGAGCTGTTTTTT